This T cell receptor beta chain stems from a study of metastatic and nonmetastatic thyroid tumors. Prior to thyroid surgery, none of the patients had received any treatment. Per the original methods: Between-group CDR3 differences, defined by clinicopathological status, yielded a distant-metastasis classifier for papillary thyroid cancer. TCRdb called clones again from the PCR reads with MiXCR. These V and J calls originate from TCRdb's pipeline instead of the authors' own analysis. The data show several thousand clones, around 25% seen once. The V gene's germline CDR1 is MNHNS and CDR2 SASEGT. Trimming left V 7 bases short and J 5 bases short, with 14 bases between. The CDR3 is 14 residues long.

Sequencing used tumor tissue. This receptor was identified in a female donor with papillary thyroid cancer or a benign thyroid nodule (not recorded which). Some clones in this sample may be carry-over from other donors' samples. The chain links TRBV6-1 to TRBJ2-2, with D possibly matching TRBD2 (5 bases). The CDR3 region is CASTPLAVTGELFF. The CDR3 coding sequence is TGTGCCAGCACCCCCCTAGCAGTTACCGGGGAGCTGTTTTTT.